The sequence of this T cell receptor (beta chain) was determined in a study of T-cell memory formation after mild COVID-19. Study results and caveats: Later expanders leaned CD4+, whereas day 15 to 85 contracting clones were balanced CD4/CD8. CD8+ contracting clones occupied EMRA, while CD4+ ones occupied mainly CM and EM. Memory from before infection featured some responding clones, which suggests cross-reactive memory joined.

Constant-segment primers served in 5'RACE that generated TCR alpha and TCR beta cDNA libraries bearing sample barcodes and UMIs. TCRdb re-analysed the 5' RACE reads in MiXCR, keeping a single row per CDR3 protein. The data hold just under 550,000 distinct CDR3 sequences, with around 21% observed a single time. The CDR3 is made up of 11 amino acids. CDR1 is DFQATT, CDR2 SNEGSKA, per germline (reference sequence). V was pared by 6 bases and J by 4 bases, with 9 bases between. Comments on this clonotype: Its target is not known.

The chain couples TRBV20-1 to TRBJ1-1, with D uncertain. Sequencing input: PBMCs or a T cell subset sorted from them (not recorded which). The sequence was collected from an adult woman who had mild COVID-19 (a few samples of this study predate the infection). Cell type and time point are not known. The CDR3 DNA sequence: TGCAGTGCAAACCCCGGCACTGAAGCTTTCTTT. Encoded protein: CSANPGTEAFF.